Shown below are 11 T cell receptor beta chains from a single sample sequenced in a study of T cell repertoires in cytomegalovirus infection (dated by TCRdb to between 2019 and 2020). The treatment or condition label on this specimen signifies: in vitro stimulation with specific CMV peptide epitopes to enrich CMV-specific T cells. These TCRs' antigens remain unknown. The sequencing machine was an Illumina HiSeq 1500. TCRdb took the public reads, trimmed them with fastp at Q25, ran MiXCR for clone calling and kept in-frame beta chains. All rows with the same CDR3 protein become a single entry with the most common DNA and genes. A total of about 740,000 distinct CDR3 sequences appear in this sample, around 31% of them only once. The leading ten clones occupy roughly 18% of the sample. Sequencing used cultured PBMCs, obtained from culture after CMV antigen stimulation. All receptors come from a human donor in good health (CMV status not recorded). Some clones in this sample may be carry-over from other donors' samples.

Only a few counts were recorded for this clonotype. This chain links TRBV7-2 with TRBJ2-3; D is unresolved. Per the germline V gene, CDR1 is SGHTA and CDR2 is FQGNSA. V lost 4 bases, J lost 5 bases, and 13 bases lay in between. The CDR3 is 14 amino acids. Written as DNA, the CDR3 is TGTGCCAGCAGCTCCACCGTCTCCGGAGATACGCAGTATTTT. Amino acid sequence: CASSSTVSGDTQYF.

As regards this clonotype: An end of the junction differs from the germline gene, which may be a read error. Here the CDR3 DNA reads TGCAGTGCCCTCAGGTACCAAGAGACCCATTACTTC. This encodes CSALRYQETHYF. The rearrangement uses TRBV20-1 and TRBJ2-5; D gene ambiguous. Germline V gives CDR1 DFQATT, CDR2 SNEGSKA (reference sequence). The CDR3 extends over 12 amino acids.

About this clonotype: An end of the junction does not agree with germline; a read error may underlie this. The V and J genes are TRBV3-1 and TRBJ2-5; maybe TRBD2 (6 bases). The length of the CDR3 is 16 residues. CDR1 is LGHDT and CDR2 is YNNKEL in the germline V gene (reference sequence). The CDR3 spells CASSKDGGASQETQYF. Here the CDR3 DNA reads TGTGCCAGCAGCAAAGACGGCGGGGCTAGCCAAGAGACCCAGTACTTC.

CDR3 coding DNA: TGTGCCAGCAACAAAGCTGGGGGGGCACAATATGGCTACACCTTC. Amino acid sequence: CASNKAGGAQYGYTF. The chain links TRBV6-1 to TRBJ1-2, with TRBD1 as a possible D gene (6 bases). Germline V CDR1 and CDR2: MNHNS, SASEGT. V was shortened by 7 bases and J by 5 bases, with 20 bases between the two germline ends. This CDR3 region has 15 residues.

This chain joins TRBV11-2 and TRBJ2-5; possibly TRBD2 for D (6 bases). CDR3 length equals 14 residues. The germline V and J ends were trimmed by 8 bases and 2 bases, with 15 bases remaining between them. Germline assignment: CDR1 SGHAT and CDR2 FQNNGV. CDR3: CASRGWQKQETQYF. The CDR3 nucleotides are TGTGCCAGCCGGGGGTGGCAGAAGCAAGAGACCCAGTACTTC.

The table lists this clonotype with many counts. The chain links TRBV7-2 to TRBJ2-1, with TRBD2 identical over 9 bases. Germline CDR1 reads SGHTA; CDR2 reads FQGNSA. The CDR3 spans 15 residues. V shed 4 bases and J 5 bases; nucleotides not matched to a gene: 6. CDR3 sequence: CASSSKRGENNEQFF. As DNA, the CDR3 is TGTGCCAGCAGCTCAAAGCGGGGGGAAAACAATGAGCAGTTCTTC.

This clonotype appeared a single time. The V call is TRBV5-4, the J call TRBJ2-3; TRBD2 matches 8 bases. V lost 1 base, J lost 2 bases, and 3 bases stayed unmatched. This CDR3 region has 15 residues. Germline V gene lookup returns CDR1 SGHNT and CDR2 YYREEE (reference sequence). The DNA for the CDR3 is TGTGCCAGCAGCTTGCGGCGGGGGGTCACAGATACGCAGTATTTT. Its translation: CASSLRRGVTDTQYF.

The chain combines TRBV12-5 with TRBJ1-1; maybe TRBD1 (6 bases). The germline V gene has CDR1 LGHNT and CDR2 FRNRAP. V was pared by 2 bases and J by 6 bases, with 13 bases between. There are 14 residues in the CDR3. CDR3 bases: TGTGCTAGTGGTTTGCGGGCAGGGGTTTCTGAAGCTTTCTTT. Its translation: CASGLRAGVSEAFF.

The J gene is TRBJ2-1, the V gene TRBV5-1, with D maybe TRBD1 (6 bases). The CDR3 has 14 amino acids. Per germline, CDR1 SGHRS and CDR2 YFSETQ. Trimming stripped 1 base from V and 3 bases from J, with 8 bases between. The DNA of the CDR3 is TGCGCCAGCAGCTTGCGGGACATCTACAATGAGCAGTTCTTC. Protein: CASSLRDIYNEQFF.

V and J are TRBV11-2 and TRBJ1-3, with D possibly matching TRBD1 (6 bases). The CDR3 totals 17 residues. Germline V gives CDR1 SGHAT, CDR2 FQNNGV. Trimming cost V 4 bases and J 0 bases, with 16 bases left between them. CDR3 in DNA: TGTGCCAGCAGCTCCACCAACAGGGAGGACTCTGGAAACACCATATATTTT. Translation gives CASSSTNREDSGNTIYF.

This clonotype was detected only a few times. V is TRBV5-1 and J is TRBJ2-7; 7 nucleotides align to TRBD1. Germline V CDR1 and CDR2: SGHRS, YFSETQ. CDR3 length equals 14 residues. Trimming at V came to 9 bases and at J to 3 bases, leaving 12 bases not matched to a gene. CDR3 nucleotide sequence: TGCGCCACCCGCCCCGCGACAGGGAACTACGAGCAGTACTTC. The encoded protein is CATRPATGNYEQYF.